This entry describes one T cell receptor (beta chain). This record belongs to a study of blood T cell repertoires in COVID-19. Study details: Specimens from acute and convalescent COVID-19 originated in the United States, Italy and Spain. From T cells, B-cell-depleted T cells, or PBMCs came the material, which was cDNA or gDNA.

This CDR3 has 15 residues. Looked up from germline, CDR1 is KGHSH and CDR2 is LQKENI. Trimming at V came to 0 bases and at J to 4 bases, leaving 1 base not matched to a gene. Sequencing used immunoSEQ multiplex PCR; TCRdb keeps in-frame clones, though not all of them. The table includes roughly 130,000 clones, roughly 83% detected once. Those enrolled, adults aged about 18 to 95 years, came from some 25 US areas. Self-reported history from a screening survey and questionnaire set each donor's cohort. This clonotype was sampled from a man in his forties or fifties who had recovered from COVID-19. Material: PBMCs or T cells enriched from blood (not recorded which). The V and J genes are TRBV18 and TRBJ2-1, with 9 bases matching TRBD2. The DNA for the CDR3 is TGTGCCAGCTCACCACCTAGCGGGGGTTACAATGAGCAGTTCTTC. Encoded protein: CASSPPSGGYNEQFF.